One sample yielded the 10 T cell receptor beta chains listed below, sequenced in a study of T cells after yellow fever vaccination. TCRdb re-derived calls from the 5' RACE reads in MiXCR, one entry per CDR3 protein. The sample has hundreds of thousands of distinct CDR3 sequences, 10% to 15% seen once. The source was PBMCs, collected on the day of the yellow fever booster vaccination. The receptor source for this set is a young man who received the YFV17D yellow fever vaccine.

This clonotype was observed many times. The chain employs TRBV5-1 and TRBJ2-1; 12 bases are a match to TRBD2. V lost 1 base to trimming and J lost 8 bases; unmatched junction nucleotides: 7. The CDR3 is 16 residues long. The germline V gene encodes CDR1 SGHRS and CDR2 YFSETQ. The CDR3 loop is CASSLSRTSGTHEQFF. The CDR3 bases are TGCGCCAGCAGCTTGTCCCGGACTAGCGGGACTCATGAGCAGTTCTTC.

This clonotype was recorded many times. The chain uses TRBV7-8 and TRBJ1-2, with D possibly TRBD1 on 5 matching bases. The CDR3 loop spans 15 amino acids. The V gene lost 5 bases and the J gene lost 7 bases, with 20 bases spanning the gap. CDR1 is SGHVS and CDR2 is FQNEAQ in the germline V gene. The CDR3 region is CASSPEGYAGLGYTF. The CDR3 region has the DNA TGTGCCAGCAGCCCAGAGGGATACGCGGGACTTGGCTACACCTTC.

In this sample, this clonotype turned up a few times. The rearrangement uses TRBV4-3 and TRBJ2-7; no firm D call. Trimming stripped 0 bases from V and 2 bases from J, with 11 bases between. CDR1 is LGHNA, CDR2 YSLEER, per germline. This CDR3 has 15 residues. This CDR3 reads CASSQDLRITYEQYF. The CDR3 DNA sequence: TGCGCCAGCAGCCAAGATCTTCGGATTACCTACGAGCAGTACTTC.

There are a few counts of this clonotype. This chain links TRBV11-3 with TRBJ2-1; possible D gene TRBD1, 5 bases. The germline CDR1 and CDR2 sequences are SGHNT and YENEEA. Trimming took 0 bases from V and 4 from J, leaving 7 bases between them. CDR3 length equals 14 residues. For the CDR3, the DNA is TGTGCCAGCAGCTTAGAAGGGGTTTACAATGAGCAGTTCTTC. Translation: CASSLEGVYNEQFF. Full variable domain (outside the CDR3, taken from reference TRBV11-3 and TRBJ2-1): EAGVVQSPRYKIIEKKQPVAFWCNPISGHNTLYWYLQNLGQGPELLIRYENEEAVDDSQLPKDRFSAERLKGVDSTLKIQPAELGDSAVYLCASSLEGVYNEQFFGPGTRLTVL.

This clonotype was counted ten times or more. At one end, the junction sequence differs from germline, possibly due to a read error. This chain links TRBV5-6 with TRBJ2-5, with D possibly matching TRBD1 (6 bases). Germline CDR1 and CDR2: SGHDT and YYEEEE. The CDR3 is 13 amino acids. In nucleotides, the CDR3 is TGCGCCAGCAGAAGGGGGAACCAAGAGACCCAGTACTTC. Its translation: CASRRGNQETQYF.

This clonotype was seen more than once but under ten times. CDR3 sequence (DNA): TGTGCCAGCAGCTTAGATGGAGTCGGGGAGCTGTTTTTT. This translates into CASSLDGVGELFF. This sequence joins TRBV7-2 and TRBJ2-2, with D hard to call. This CDR3 contains 13 residues. Trimming pared 1 base from V and 7 bases from J, leaving 7 bases between. CDR1 and CDR2 from the germline V gene are SGHTA and FQGNSA. Full variable domain (rest looked up from reference TRBV7-2 and TRBJ2-2): GAGVSQSPSNKVTEKGKDVELRCDPISGHTALYWYRQSLGQGLEFLIYFQGNSAPDKSGLPSDRFSAERTGGSVSTLTIQRTQQEDSAVYLCASSLDGVGELFFGEGSRLTVL.

This clonotype was detected a few times. The chain joins TRBV15 to TRBJ1-5; D remains unclear. V dropped 9 bases and J dropped 7 bases, with 7 bases sitting between them. Germline assignment: CDR1 LNHNV and CDR2 YYDKDF (reference sequence). CDR3 length: 10 residues. The DNA of the CDR3 is TGTGCCACTAACCCCCAGCCCCAGCATTTT. Its translation: CATNPQPQHF. The full variable domain, rest sourced from reference TRBV15 and TRBJ1-5, is DAMVIQNPRYQVTQFGKPVTLSCSQTLNHNVMYWYQQKSSQAPKLLFHYYDKDFNNEADTPDNFQSRRPNTSFCFLDIRSPGLGDTAMYLCATNPQPQHFGDGTRLSIL.

The chain links TRBV12-3 or TRBV12-4 to TRBJ2-5; the match to TRBD2 covers 10 bases. This CDR3 is built from 15 residues. J gave up 0 bases and V 5 bases, and 3 bases lay outside the gene matches. CDR3 sequence reads: CASSVTSGHQETQYF. Written as DNA, the CDR3 is TGTGCCAGCAGTGTGACTAGCGGGCACCAAGAGACCCAGTACTTC.

In this sample, this clonotype turned up many times. The V gene is TRBV5-6, the J gene TRBJ1-2; no clear D gene. Germline V lookup: CDR1 SGHDT, CDR2 YYEEEE. V lost 4 bases to trimming and J lost 3 bases, with 13 bases between them. This CDR3 is 14 amino acids long. The CDR3 spells CASSGAGSYYGYTF. DNA for the CDR3: TGTGCCAGCAGCGGCGCCGGAAGCTACTATGGCTACACCTTC.

This clonotype was picked up a small number of times. This chain links TRBV20-1 with TRBJ2-7, with 8 bases lining up with TRBD2. The CDR3 contains 16 residues. Germline V gene lookup returns CDR1 DFQATT and CDR2 SNEGSKA (reference sequence). J was trimmed by 5 bases and V by 0 bases; bases with no gene match: 12. As DNA, the CDR3 is TGCAGTGCTAGAGATGACTGGAGAGCGGGAGTCAACGAGCAGTACTTC. It encodes CSARDDWRAGVNEQYF.